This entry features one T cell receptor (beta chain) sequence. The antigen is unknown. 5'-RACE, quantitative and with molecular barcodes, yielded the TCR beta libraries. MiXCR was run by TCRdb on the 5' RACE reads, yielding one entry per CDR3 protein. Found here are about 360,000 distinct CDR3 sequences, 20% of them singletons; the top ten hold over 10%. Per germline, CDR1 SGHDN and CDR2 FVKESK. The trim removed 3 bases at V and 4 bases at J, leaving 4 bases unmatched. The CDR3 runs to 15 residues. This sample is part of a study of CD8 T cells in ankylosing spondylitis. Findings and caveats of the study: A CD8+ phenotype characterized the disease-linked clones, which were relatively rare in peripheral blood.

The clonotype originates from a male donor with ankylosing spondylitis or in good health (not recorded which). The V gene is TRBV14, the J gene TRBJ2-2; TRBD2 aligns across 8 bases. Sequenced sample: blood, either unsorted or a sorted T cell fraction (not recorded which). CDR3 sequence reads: CASSQSGGPTGELFF. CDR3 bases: TGTGCCAGCAGCCAGTCGGGGGGGCCCACCGGGGAGCTGTTTTTT.